Shown below are 29 T cell receptor beta chains from a single sample sequenced in a study of shared clonotypes between healthy human individuals. The repertoire was sequenced with immunoSEQ multiplex PCR; TCRdb's copy has only in-frame clones and lacks some. The sample lists roughly 2.2 million clones; approximately 93% were seen once. Sequencing was carried out using naive CD4+ T cells from PBMCs. Stated subset: CD45RA+ positively selected. The receptors originated from a man aged 18 to 29 in good health. Some clones in this sample may be carry-over from other donors' samples.

The V gene is TRBV7-9, the J gene TRBJ1-1; 7 bases line up with TRBD1. The CDR3 extends over 14 amino acids. Trimming at V came to 4 bases and at J to 5 bases, leaving 7 bases not matched to a gene. Germline CDR1 is SEHNR and CDR2 is FQNEAQ (reference sequence). The CDR3 region is CASSSNRGRTEAFF. The CDR3 DNA follows: TGTGCCAGCAGCTCAAACAGGGGACGGACTGAAGCTTTCTTT.

In the case of this clone: Other DNA sequences within the sample encode an identical CDR3. J is TRBJ1-6 and V is TRBV28, with 9 positions matching TRBD1. CDR1 is MDHEN and CDR2 is SYDVKM in the germline V gene. There are 14 residues in the CDR3. Trimming took 5 bases from V and 8 from J; bases not matched to a gene: 4. DNA of the CDR3: TGTGCCAGCAGTCCGGGACAGGGCGATTCACCCCTCCACTTT. Its translation: CASSPGQGDSPLHF.

The J gene is TRBJ2-5, the V gene TRBV5-3; the match to TRBD1 covers 7 bases. The end of the DNA aligns better with TRBJ2-7, so the J call may be wrong. TRBV5-3 is labeled an ORF, and its function is uncertain. The CDR3 is 13 amino acids. CDR3 DNA: TGTGCCAGACAAACACAGGGGCGGTACGAGCAGTACTTC. Translation gives CARQTQGRYEQYF.

This clone was observed a single time. The same CDR3 is also encoded by other DNA sequences in this sample. The V call is TRBV5-1, the J call TRBJ2-7; 11 bases match TRBD2. Trimming at V came to 2 bases and at J to 0 bases, leaving 4 bases not matched to a gene. Germline assignment: CDR1 SGHRS and CDR2 YFSETQ. The CDR3 runs 16 residues. This CDR3 reads CASSLGTSGGSYEQYF. The DNA of the CDR3 is TGCGCCAGCAGCTTAGGGACTAGCGGAGGCTCCTACGAGCAGTACTTC.

The chain joins TRBV11-2 to TRBJ2-7; TRBD1 aligns across 8 bases. This CDR3 region has 17 residues. J gave up 4 bases and V 0 bases, and 11 bases lay outside the gene matches. Germline CDR1 and CDR2: SGHAT and FQNNGV. DNA of the CDR3: TGTGCCAGCAGCTTAGATTCCTCTATTACAGGGGGGTACGAGCAGTACTTC. Its translation is CASSLDSSITGGYEQYF.

This clone was seen a single time. The rearrangement links TRBV4-2 to TRBJ2-3; no clear D gene. This CDR3 is 15 amino acids long. CDR1 is LGHNA and CDR2 is YNFKEQ in the germline V gene. Trimming took off 4 bases at V and 3 bases at J, with 14 bases between the two ends. DNA of the CDR3: TGTGCCAGCAGCCTTAGCATCTCGACGACAGATACGCAGTATTTT. Its translation is CASSLSISTTDTQYF.

The genes are TRBV6-5 and TRBJ2-7; D is perhaps TRBD2 (6 bases). The germline V gene has CDR1 MNHEY and CDR2 SVGAGI. V was shortened by 6 bases and J by 3 bases, with 9 bases between the two germline ends. The CDR3 runs to 12 residues. The DNA of the CDR3 is TGTGCCAGCAGCCCGACTAGCTACGAGCAGTACTTC. Amino acid sequence: CASSPTSYEQYF.

V is TRBV28 and J is TRBJ2-1, with D unclear. This CDR3 comprises 15 residues. Germline-derived CDR1 and CDR2 are MDHEN and SYDVKM. Trimming cost V 1 base and J 6 bases, with 13 bases left between them. CDR3 bases: TGTGCCAGCAGTTTATCAAGTTTATCGGGCAATGAGCAGTTCTTC. Translation: CASSLSSLSGNEQFF.

The chain joins TRBV7-2 to TRBJ2-1; tentative D call: TRBD2 (5 bases). Looked up from germline, CDR1 is SGHTA and CDR2 is FQGNSA. The CDR3 covers 18 residues. V lost 3 bases, J lost 1 base, and 19 bases lay in between. DNA for the CDR3: TGTGCCAGCAGCTTCTCTCCCCTTGTAGCGTGGTCCTACAATGAGCAGTTCTTC. Amino acids: CASSFSPLVAWSYNEQFF.

The V call is TRBV5-1, the J call TRBJ2-3; 9 bases agree with TRBD2. The ends lost 4 bases at V and 5 bases at J; junction bases unmatched: 5. The CDR3 has 14 residues. CDR1 is SGHRS and CDR2 is YFSETQ in the germline V gene. For the CDR3, the DNA is TGCGCCAGCAGCCTAACTAGCGGGTTAGATACGCAGTATTTT. Protein: CASSLTSGLDTQYF.

J is TRBJ1-1 and V is TRBV27; 10 bases map to TRBD1. The CDR3 runs 15 residues. J lost 4 bases, V lost 3 bases, and 5 bases had no gene match. Germline CDR1 MNHEY, CDR2 SMNVEV (reference sequence). Here the CDR3 reads CASSFRDRGSTEAFF. In DNA form, the CDR3 reads TGTGCCAGCAGTTTCCGGGACAGGGGATCCACTGAAGCTTTCTTT.

The chain combines TRBV19 with TRBJ2-5, with 9 bases that match TRBD1. Germline V lookup: CDR1 LNHDA, CDR2 SQIVND (reference sequence). With 3 bases clipped from V and 1 base from J, the junction kept 12 bases outside the gene matches. The CDR3 runs 18 residues. Here the CDR3 reads CASSIGLTGGVGQETQYF. DNA for the CDR3: TGTGCCAGTAGTATTGGCCTTACAGGGGGCGTTGGCCAAGAGACCCAGTACTTC.

The CDR3 spells CASNRAGGMSYEQYF. CDR3 nucleotide sequence: TGTGCCAGCAACAGAGCGGGAGGGATGTCCTACGAGCAGTACTTC. The V and J genes are TRBV27 and TRBJ2-7, with 10 bases that match TRBD2. Germline values: CDR1 MNHEY, CDR2 SMNVEV (reference sequence). CDR3 length: 15 residues. Trimming removed 7 bases from V and 1 base from J; junction bases left unmatched: 7.

The CDR3 DNA is TGTGCCAGCACCCGGGGAGGACAGGCGCTTGGGAGCTCCTACGAGCAGTACTTC. It is translated as CASTRGGQALGSSYEQYF. The V call is TRBV28, the J call TRBJ2-7; tentative D call: TRBD1 (7 bases). The ends were cut back, 7 bases at V and 0 bases at J, with 25 bases in the middle. The CDR3 totals 18 residues. CDR1 is MDHEN and CDR2 is SYDVKM in the germline V gene. The variable domain in full, completed from reference TRBV28 and TRBJ2-7, reads DVKVTQSSRYLVKRTGEKVFLECVQDMDHENMFWYRQDPGLGLRLIYFSYDVKMKEKGDIPEGYSVSREKKERFSLILESASTNQTSMYLCASTRGGQALGSSYEQYFGPGTRLTVT.

The genes are TRBV2 and TRBJ1-2, with D possibly being TRBD1 (5 bases). The length of the CDR3 is 13 residues. V lost 6 bases to trimming and J lost 6 bases, with 14 bases between them. Germline-derived CDR1 and CDR2 are SNHLY and FYNNEI. CDR3 bases: TGTGCCAGCAGAGGGGAAGGGGCGGATGGCTACACCTTC. Its protein product is CASRGEGADGYTF.

This clone was observed once. This chain joins TRBV5-4 and TRBJ1-1, with 11 bases fitting TRBD1. Germline assignment: CDR1 SGHNT and CDR2 YYREEE (reference sequence). With 4 bases clipped from V and 11 bases from J, the junction kept 7 bases outside the gene matches. This CDR3 contains 13 residues. The CDR3 region has the DNA TGTGCCAGCAGCCGGACAGGGGGCCGGTATGCTTTCTTT. Its translation is CASSRTGGRYAFF.

V is TRBV6-5 and J is TRBJ1-1, with TRBD1 matching over 7 bases. Germline V CDR1 and CDR2: MNHEY, SVGAGI. This CDR3 is built from 14 residues. After removal of 2 bases from V and 6 bases from J, the junction contained 6 bases not matched to a gene. The CDR3 nucleotides are TGTGCCAGCAGTTACCAGGGGGGTTGGTCTGAAGCTTTCTTT. Translation: CASSYQGGWSEAFF.

The chain is built from TRBV18 and TRBJ2-3; 10 bases are shared with TRBD2. Germline loops: CDR1 KGHSH, CDR2 LQKENI. V lost 3 bases, J lost 3 bases, and 6 bases stayed unmatched. This CDR3 is 16 amino acids long. CDR3 in DNA: TGTGCCAGCTCACCTAGAGCGGGAGGGCCGACAGATACGCAGTATTTT. It translates to CASSPRAGGPTDTQYF. Drawing the rest from reference TRBV18 and TRBJ2-3, the complete variable domain is NAGVMQNPRHLVRRRGQEARLRCSPMKGHSHVYWYRQLPEEGLKFMVYLQKENIIDESGMPKERFSAEFPKEGPSILRIQQVVRGDSAAYFCASSPRAGGPTDTQYFGPGTRLTVL.

This chain joins TRBV5-1 and TRBJ2-1; 7 nucleotides match TRBD1. The ends lost 3 bases at V and 6 bases at J; junction bases unmatched: 9. Germline loops: CDR1 SGHRS, CDR2 YFSETQ. The CDR3 has 15 amino acids. The CDR3 DNA reads TGCGCCAGCAGCTCCTCACGGGACAGCTTCAATGAGCAGTTCTTC. It codes for CASSSSRDSFNEQFF.

The CDR3 sequence is CASSRQGNEQFF. DNA for the CDR3: TGTGCCAGCAGCAGGCAGGGGAATGAGCAGTTCTTC. This chain connects TRBV6-6 to TRBJ2-1, with D maybe TRBD1 (6 bases). The CDR3 loop spans 12 amino acids. CDR1 is MNHNY, CDR2 SVGAGI, per germline (reference sequence). V was pared by 6 bases and J by 7 bases, with 10 bases between.

This clone was observed a single time. The V gene is TRBV9, the J gene TRBJ2-7; perhaps TRBD1 as D (5 bases). The CDR3 runs 14 residues. The germline V gene has CDR1 SGDLS and CDR2 YYNGEE. V lost 0 bases and J lost 0, with 7 bases in between. The CDR3 is CASSVEDNSYEQYF. The CDR3 coding sequence is TGTGCCAGCAGCGTAGAGGACAACTCCTACGAGCAGTACTTC.

In nucleotides, the CDR3 is TGTGCCAGCAGGGCTGGACAGGGGAGATTCTATGGCTACACCTTC. Protein sequence: CASRAGQGRFYGYTF. V and J are TRBV7-6 and TRBJ1-2; TRBD1 matches 9 bases. CDR3 length: 15 amino acids. The J segment lost 4 bases and the V segment lost 6 bases, leaving 9 bases of the junction unmatched. Germline values: CDR1 SGHVS, CDR2 FNYEAQ.

The chain recombines TRBV5-1 with TRBJ2-3; TRBD1 is a possible D gene (6 bases). V was pared by 2 bases and J by 3 bases, with 13 bases between. The CDR3 totals 15 residues. CDR1 is SGHRS, CDR2 YFSETQ, per germline. This CDR3 is CASSFTGFRTDTQYF. DNA of the CDR3: TGCGCCAGCAGCTTCACAGGGTTCAGGACAGATACGCAGTATTTT.

V gene TRBV5-1 combines with J gene TRBJ2-3; 14 nucleotides agree with TRBD2. J gave up 4 bases and V 4 bases, and 8 bases lay outside the gene matches. Germline V gene sequence: CDR1 SGHRS, CDR2 YFSETQ. The CDR3 spans 17 residues. The CDR3 DNA follows: TGCGCCAGCAGCCCGGGACTAGCGGGAGTATATTCAGATACGCAGTATTTT. Translating gives CASSPGLAGVYSDTQYF.

The chain carries TRBV6-1 and TRBJ2-7, with D perhaps TRBD1 (6 bases). CDR1 MNHNS and CDR2 SASEGT come from the germline V gene. Trimming took 3 bases from V and 2 from J, leaving 11 bases between them. The CDR3 covers 14 residues. The CDR3 region is CASSEFGQTYEQYF. The CDR3 DNA reads TGTGCCAGCAGTGAGTTCGGACAGACCTACGAGCAGTACTTC.

This chain connects TRBV9 to TRBJ2-4; TRBD2 aligns across 7 bases. J lost 5 bases, V lost 0 bases, and 11 bases had no gene match. This CDR3 is 17 amino acids long. Germline V CDR1 and CDR2: SGDLS, YYNGEE. The chain's CDR3 is CASSVVSGGSGENIQYF. CDR3 DNA sequence: TGTGCCAGCAGCGTAGTAAGTGGCGGGAGTGGGGAAAACATTCAGTACTTC.

The rearrangement uses TRBV6-1 and TRBJ2-7; 7 bases match TRBD2. This CDR3 region has 14 residues. V was clipped by 3 bases and J by 4 bases; unmatched bases: 6. CDR1 and CDR2 (germline): MNHNS, SASEGT. CDR3 nucleotides: TGTGCCAGCAGTGAGTGGCGGGAGAGTTACGAGCAGTACTTC. Protein sequence: CASSEWRESYEQYF.

The rearrangement uses TRBV2 and TRBJ1-6; possibly TRBD1 for D (5 bases). Per germline, CDR1 SNHLY and CDR2 FYNNEI. Trimming removed 4 bases from V and 9 bases from J, with 7 bases in between. This CDR3 is 12 amino acids long. The CDR3 reads CASSAGFSPLHF. The CDR3, as DNA: TGTGCCAGCAGTGCAGGGTTTTCACCCCTCCACTTT.

V is TRBV30 and J is TRBJ1-1; D gene ambiguous. CDR3 length equals 15 residues. Germline CDR1 reads GTSNPN; CDR2 reads SVGIG (reference sequence). Deletions cut 0 bases from V and 4 bases from J, with 15 bases between. The CDR3 here is CAWSVGLGGVTEAFF. The CDR3 DNA sequence: TGTGCCTGGAGTGTAGGGCTCGGAGGAGTCACTGAAGCTTTCTTT.